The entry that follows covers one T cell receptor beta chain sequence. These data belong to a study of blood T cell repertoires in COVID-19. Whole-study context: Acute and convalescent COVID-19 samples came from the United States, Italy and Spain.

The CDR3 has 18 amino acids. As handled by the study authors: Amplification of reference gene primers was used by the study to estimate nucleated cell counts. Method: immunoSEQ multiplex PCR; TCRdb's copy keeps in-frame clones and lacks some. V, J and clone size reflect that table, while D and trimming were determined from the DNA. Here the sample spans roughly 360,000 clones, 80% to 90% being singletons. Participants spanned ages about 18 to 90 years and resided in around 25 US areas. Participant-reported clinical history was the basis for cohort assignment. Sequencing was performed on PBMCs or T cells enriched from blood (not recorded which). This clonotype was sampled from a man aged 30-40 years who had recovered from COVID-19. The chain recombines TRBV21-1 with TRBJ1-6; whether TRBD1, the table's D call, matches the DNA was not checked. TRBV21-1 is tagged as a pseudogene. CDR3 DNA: TGTGCCAGCAGCAAAACCGGGACAGGGAATAATGTTAATTCACCCCTCCACTTT. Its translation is CASSKTGTGNNVNSPLHF.